This T cell receptor (beta chain) stems from a study of vaccination effects on CD4 cells after COVID-19. Study outcomes and limitations: In healthy vaccinees, only 1 of 255 vaccine-induced clones cross-reacted with common cold coronaviruses. Late in the post-vaccination period, infection-induced and vaccine-induced clones underwent marked clonal contraction.

Clones were sequenced by immunoSEQ multiplex PCR, and TCRdb holds only the in-frame ones, with some missing. The sample lists 73,000 or so clones; roughly 79% were seen once. The CDR3 loop spans 15 amino acids. V was trimmed by 4 bases and J by 9 bases, leaving 21 bases between them. The germline V gene encodes CDR1 LGHDT and CDR2 YNNKEL (reference sequence). With respect to this clone: Its antigen is unknown.

Viral peptide pools were used in the ViraFEST assay to expand antigen-specific CD4+ T cells, and sequencing came afterward. The culture ran for less than 12 days, and then CD4+ T cells were isolated. Vaccinated participants had no history of SARS-CoV-2 infection and tested negative for nucleocapsid antibodies. A half-medium replacement with IL-2 medium was carried out on days 3 and 7. The V gene is TRBV3-1 (or the pseudogene TRBV3-2), the J gene TRBJ2-5, with TRBD1 as a possible D gene (6 bases). The source material was CD4+ T cells from PBMCs cultured with SARS-CoV-2 spike peptides, sampled before COVID-19 vaccination. This TCR was sampled from a human donor who received a COVID-19 vaccine. DNA for the CDR3: TGTGCCAGCAGCCGTTCCGGGACGGACAGATGGGCCCAGTACTTC. Protein sequence: CASSRSGTDRWAQYF.